The text below deals with one TCR beta chain. Data came from immunoSEQ multiplex PCR; TCRdb stores just in-frame clones and leaves some out. The sample lists about 9,900 clones; 75% to 85% were seen once. The CDR3 is 15 amino acids. The germline V and J ends were trimmed by 0 bases and 7 bases, with 17 bases remaining between them. Germline V gene lookup returns CDR1 SGHRS and CDR2 YFSETQ. The sample comes from a study of tumor T cells in aggressive B-cell lymphoma. V is TRBV5-1 and J is TRBJ2-7, with D possibly TRBD2 on 7 matching bases. The sequencing input was tumor tissue. The TCR was taken from an adult with diffuse large B cell lymphoma. CDR3 in DNA: TGCGCCAGCAGCTTGGCATGGGGGGGCTTAAATGAGCAGTACTTC. This sequence encodes CASSLAWGGLNEQYF.